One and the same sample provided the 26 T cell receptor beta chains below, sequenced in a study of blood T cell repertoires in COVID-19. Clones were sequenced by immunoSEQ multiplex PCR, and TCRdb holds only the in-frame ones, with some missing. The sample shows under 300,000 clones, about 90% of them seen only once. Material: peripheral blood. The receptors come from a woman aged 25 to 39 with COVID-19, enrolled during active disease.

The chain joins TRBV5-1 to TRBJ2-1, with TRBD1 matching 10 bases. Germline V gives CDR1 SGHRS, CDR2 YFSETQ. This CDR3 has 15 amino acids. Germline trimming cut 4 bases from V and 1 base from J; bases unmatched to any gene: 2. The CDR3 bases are TGCGCCAGCAGCCAGGGACAGGGGTCCTACAATGAGCAGTTCTTC. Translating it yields CASSQGQGSYNEQFF.

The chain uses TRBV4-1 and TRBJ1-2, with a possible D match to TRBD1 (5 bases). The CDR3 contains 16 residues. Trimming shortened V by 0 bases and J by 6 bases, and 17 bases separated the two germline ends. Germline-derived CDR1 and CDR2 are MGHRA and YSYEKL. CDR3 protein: CASSQEAPDISNGYTF. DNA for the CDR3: TGCGCCAGCAGCCAAGAGGCGCCGGACATTTCTAATGGCTACACCTTC.

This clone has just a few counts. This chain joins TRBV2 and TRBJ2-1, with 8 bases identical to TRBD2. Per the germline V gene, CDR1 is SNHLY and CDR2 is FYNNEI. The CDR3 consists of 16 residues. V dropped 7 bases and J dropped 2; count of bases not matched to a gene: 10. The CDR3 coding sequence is TGTGCCAGCACAGAATCGGGGGGGCCCACCTACAATGAGCAGTTCTTC. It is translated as CASTESGGPTYNEQFF.

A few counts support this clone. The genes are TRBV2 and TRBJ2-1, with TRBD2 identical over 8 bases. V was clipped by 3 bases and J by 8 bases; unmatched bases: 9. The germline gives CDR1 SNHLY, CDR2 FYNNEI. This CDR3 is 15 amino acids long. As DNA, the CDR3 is TGTGCCAGCAGTGACCCCCGGCTAGCGGGTGATGAGCAGTTCTTC. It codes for CASSDPRLAGDEQFF.

In DNA, the CDR3 is TGCAGCGTGACTAGCGGTTCTCTCTACGAGCAGTACTTC. Translated, it gives CSVTSGSLYEQYF. The V call is TRBV29-1, the J call TRBJ2-7; 9 bases agree with TRBD2. The CDR3 is 13 residues long. The germline gives CDR1 SQVTM, CDR2 ANQGSEA. Trimming cost V 6 bases and J 3 bases; bases outside gene matches: 6.

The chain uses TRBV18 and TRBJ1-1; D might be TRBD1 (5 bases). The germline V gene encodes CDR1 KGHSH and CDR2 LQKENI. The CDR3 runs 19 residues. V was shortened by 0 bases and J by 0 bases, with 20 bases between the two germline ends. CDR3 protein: CASSPPGGVIRTVNTEAFF. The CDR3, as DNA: TGTGCCAGCTCACCACCGGGGGGAGTAATCCGAACTGTGAACACTGAAGCTTTCTTT.

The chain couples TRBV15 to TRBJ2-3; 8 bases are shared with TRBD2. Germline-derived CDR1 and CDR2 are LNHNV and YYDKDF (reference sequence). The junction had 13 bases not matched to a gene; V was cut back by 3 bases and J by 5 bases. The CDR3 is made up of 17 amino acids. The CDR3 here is CATSSLLGASGLDTQYF. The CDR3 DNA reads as TGTGCCACCAGCAGCCTTTTGGGGGCTAGCGGGTTAGATACGCAGTATTTT.

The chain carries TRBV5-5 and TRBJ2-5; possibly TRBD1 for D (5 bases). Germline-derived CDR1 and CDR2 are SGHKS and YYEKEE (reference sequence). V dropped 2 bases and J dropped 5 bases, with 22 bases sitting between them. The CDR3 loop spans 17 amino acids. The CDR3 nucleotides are TGTGCCAGCAGCTTTCGGTTAGTGGGATTAGGGGTCGAGACCCAGTACTTC. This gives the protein CASSFRLVGLGVETQYF.

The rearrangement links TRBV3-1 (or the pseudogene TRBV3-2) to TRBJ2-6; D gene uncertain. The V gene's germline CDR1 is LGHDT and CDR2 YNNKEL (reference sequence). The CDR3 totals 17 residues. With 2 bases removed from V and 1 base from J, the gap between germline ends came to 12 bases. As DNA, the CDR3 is TGTGCCAGCAGCCAATCTGCCCTCGGGTCTGGGGCCAACGTCCTGACTTTC. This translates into CASSQSALGSGANVLTF.

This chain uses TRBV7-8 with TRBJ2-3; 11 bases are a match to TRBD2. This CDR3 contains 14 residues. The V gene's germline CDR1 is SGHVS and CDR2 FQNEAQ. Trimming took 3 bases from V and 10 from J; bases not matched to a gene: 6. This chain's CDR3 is CASSFSGGANAQYF. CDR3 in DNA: TGTGCCAGCAGCTTTAGCGGGGGGGCGAATGCGCAGTATTTT.

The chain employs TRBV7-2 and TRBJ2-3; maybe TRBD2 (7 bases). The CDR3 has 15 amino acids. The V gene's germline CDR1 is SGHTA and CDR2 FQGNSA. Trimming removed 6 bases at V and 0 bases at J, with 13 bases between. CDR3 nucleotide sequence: TGTGCCAGCAGACTGCGGGGGCTGAGCACAGATACGCAGTATTTT. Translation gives CASRLRGLSTDTQYF.

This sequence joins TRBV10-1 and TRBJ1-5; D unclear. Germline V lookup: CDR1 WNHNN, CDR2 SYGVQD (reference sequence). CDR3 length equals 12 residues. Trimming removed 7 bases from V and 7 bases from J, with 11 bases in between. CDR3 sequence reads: CASTEESQPQHF. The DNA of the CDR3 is TGCGCCAGCACTGAAGAGTCCCAGCCCCAGCATTTT.

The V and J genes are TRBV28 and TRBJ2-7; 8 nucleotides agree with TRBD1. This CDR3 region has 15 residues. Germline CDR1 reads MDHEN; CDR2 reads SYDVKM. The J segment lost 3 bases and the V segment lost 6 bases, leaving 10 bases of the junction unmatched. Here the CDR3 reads CASSPPGQVVYEQYF. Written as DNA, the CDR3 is TGTGCCAGCAGCCCGCCGGGACAGGTAGTCTACGAGCAGTACTTC.

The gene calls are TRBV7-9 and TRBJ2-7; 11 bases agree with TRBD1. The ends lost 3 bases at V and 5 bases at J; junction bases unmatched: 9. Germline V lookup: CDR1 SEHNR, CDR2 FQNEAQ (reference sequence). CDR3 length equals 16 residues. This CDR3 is CASSLMTGTGGDEQYF. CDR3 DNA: TGTGCCAGCAGCTTGATGACCGGGACAGGGGGTGACGAGCAGTACTTC.

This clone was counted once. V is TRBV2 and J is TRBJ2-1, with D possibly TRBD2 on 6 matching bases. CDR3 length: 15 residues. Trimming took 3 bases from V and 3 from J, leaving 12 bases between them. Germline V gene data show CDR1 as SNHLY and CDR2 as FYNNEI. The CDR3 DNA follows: TGTGCCAGCAGTGAGGGGACTGCGAACTACAATGAGCAGTTCTTC. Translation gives CASSEGTANYNEQFF.

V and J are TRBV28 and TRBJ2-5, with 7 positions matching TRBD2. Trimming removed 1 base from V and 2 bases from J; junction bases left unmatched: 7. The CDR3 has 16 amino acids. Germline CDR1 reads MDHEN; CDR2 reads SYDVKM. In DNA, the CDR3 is TGTGCCAGCAGTTTATTGCCACTAGCGTCGCAAGAGACCCAGTACTTC. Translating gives CASSLLPLASQETQYF.

The CDR3 DNA reads as TGTGCCAGCAGCGCTGGAGCCTCCTATAATTCACCCCTCCACTTT. This translates into CASSAGASYNSPLHF. The rearrangement links TRBV6-5 to TRBJ1-6; D is unclear. This CDR3 has 15 residues. Germline V gene data show CDR1 as MNHEY and CDR2 as SVGAGI. V was cut by 6 bases and J by 0 bases, with 9 bases left in between.

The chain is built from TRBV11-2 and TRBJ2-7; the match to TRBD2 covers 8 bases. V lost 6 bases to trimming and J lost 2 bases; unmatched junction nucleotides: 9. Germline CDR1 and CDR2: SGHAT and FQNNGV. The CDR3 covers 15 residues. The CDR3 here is CASSSPRGGTYEQYF. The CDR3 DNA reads TGTGCCAGCAGTTCCCCCCGGGGGGGGACCTACGAGCAGTACTTC.

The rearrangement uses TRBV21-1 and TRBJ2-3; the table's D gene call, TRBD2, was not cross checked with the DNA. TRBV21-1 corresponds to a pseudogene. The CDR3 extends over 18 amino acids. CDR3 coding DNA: TGTGCCAGCAGCAAAGGATCAAGCGGGGGCCATAGCACAGATACGCAGTATTTT. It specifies CASSKGSSGGHSTDTQYF.

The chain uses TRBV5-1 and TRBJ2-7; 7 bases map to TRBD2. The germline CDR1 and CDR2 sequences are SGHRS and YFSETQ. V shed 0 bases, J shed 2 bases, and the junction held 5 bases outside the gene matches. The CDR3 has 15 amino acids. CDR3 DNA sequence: TGCGCCAGCAGCTTGGGCTCGGGGGGTACCTACGAGCAGTACTTC. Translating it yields CASSLGSGGTYEQYF.

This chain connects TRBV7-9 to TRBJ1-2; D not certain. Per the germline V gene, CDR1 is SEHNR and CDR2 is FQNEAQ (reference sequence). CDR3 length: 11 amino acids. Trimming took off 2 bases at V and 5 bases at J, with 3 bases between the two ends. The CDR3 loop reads CASSLLYGYTF. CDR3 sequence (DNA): TGTGCCAGCAGCTTACTTTATGGCTACACCTTC.

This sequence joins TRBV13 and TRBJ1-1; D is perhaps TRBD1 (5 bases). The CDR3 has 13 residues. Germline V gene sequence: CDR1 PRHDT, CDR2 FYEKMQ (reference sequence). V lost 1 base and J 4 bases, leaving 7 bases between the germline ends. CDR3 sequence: CASSLAGLTEAFF. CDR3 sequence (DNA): TGTGCCAGCAGCTTAGCAGGGCTCACTGAAGCTTTCTTT.

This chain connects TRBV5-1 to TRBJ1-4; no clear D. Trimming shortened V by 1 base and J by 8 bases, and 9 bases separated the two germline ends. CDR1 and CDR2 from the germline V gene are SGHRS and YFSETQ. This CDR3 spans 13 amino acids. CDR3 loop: CASSLLFGEKLFF. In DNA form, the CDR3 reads TGCGCCAGCAGCTTGTTATTCGGGGAAAAACTGTTTTTT.

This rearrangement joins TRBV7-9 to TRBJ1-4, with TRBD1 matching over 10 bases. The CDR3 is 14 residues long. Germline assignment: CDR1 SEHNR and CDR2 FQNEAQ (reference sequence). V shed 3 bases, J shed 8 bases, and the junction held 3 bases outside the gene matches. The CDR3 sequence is CASSLGQGREKLFF. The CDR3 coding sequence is TGTGCCAGCAGCTTGGGACAGGGGCGCGAAAAACTGTTTTTT.

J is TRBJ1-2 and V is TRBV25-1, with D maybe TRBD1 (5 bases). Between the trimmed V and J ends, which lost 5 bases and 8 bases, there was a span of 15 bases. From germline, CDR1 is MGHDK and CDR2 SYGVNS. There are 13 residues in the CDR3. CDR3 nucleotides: TGTGCCAGCAGTCTAGGGGCAGGCGGAGGCTACACCTTC. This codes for CASSLGAGGGYTF.

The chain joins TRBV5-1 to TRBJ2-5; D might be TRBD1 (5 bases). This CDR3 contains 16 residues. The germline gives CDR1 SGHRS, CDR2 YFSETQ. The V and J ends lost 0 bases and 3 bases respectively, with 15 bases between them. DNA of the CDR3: TGCGCCAGCAGCTTGGTCTCTCAGGGCGGAAAAGAGACCCAGTACTTC. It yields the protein CASSLVSQGGKETQYF.